This T cell receptor beta chain was sequenced for a study of blood T cell repertoires in COVID-19. This table comes from immunoSEQ multiplex PCR, and its TCRdb copy is limited to in-frame clones, with some not included. Seen here are roughly 340,000 clones, 88% observed once, and the top ten hold around 6.6%. CDR1 SEHNR and CDR2 FQNEAQ come from the germline V gene (reference sequence). The CDR3 extends over 13 amino acids. Between the trimmed V and J ends, which lost 3 bases and 5 bases, there was a span of 10 bases. A Seattle source enrolled patients during active infection and followed them longitudinally.

The TCR sequence derives from a woman in her seventies with COVID-19, enrolled during active disease. The rearrangement links TRBV7-9 to TRBJ2-5; D is unresolved. Input material: peripheral blood. CDR3 region: CASSFSPSETQYF. CDR3 coding DNA: TGTGCCAGCAGCTTTAGCCCCTCTGAGACCCAGTACTTC.